This is a list of T cell receptor beta chains from one sample in a study of cytomegalovirus exposure and HLA in healthy donors. TCRdb keeps only in-frame clones here, not all; method: immunoSEQ multiplex PCR. The data hold around 120,000 clones, with 82% observed a single time. Sequenced sample: PBMCs. These receptors all stem from a male donor in good health and CMV-seropositive. CDR3s include the opening cysteine and the closing phenylalanine or tryptophan. Fields, in order: J gene, clone size, V gene, D gene, CDR3 length, CDR3 DNA, CDR3 protein. D genes are given only for firm matches. Not every row has a clone size; where given, it reads once, few, many or a size class.

j_call: TRBJ2-1
clone_size: .
v_call: TRBV11-2
d_call: .
cdr3_length: 15
cdr3_nt: TGTGCCAGCAGCTTCACAGAGGGCCTCGGCGGTGAGCAGTTCTTC
cdr3_aa: CASSFTEGLGGEQFF

j_call: TRBJ2-1
clone_size: .
v_call: TRBV6-1
d_call: TRBD2
cdr3_length: 14
cdr3_nt: TGTGCCAGCAAGGGTACAGCGGGAGGAGGTGAGCAGTTCTTC
cdr3_aa: CASKGTAGGGEQFF

j_call: TRBJ1-5
clone_size: .
v_call: TRBV18
d_call: .
cdr3_length: 15
cdr3_nt: TGTGCCAGCTCACCATTGGGTCAGGGAATACAGCCCCAGCATTTT
cdr3_aa: CASSPLGQGIQPQHF

j_call: TRBJ2-3
clone_size: once
v_call: TRBV25-1
d_call: .
cdr3_length: 14
cdr3_nt: TGTGCCAGCAGTGAATTGCGGGACGTAGATACGCAGTATTTT
cdr3_aa: CASSELRDVDTQYF

j_call: TRBJ2-1
clone_size: .
v_call: TRBV10-3
d_call: TRBD2
cdr3_length: 15
cdr3_nt: TGTGCCATCAGTCCCGGGACTAGCGGCTACAATGAGCAGTTCTTC
cdr3_aa: CAISPGTSGYNEQFF

j_call: TRBJ2-5
clone_size: .
v_call: TRBV27
d_call: TRBD2
cdr3_length: 15
cdr3_nt: TGTGCCAGCAGTTCGGGGGACTACCCCCAAGAGACCCAGTACTTC
cdr3_aa: CASSSGDYPQETQYF

j_call: TRBJ2-2
clone_size: .
v_call: TRBV28
d_call: TRBD2
cdr3_length: 18
cdr3_nt: TGTGCCAGCAGTTTAGACCCCCATTCAGCGGGAGCTCCCGGGGAGCTGTTTTTT
cdr3_aa: CASSLDPHSAGAPGELFF

j_call: TRBJ2-7
clone_size: .
v_call: TRBV19
d_call: .
cdr3_length: 14
cdr3_nt: TGTGCCAGTAGTACCTCGACAAGCACCTACGAGCAGTACTTC
cdr3_aa: CASSTSTSTYEQYF

j_call: TRBJ2-7
clone_size: .
v_call: TRBV20-1
d_call: .
cdr3_length: 11
cdr3_nt: TGCAGTGCCGAGCACTCCTACGAGCAGTACTTC
cdr3_aa: CSAEHSYEQYF

j_call: TRBJ2-1
clone_size: .
v_call: TRBV4-2
d_call: TRBD2
cdr3_length: 16
cdr3_nt: TGTGCCAGCAGCCAAGGTGGACTAGCCCACTACAATGAGCAGTTCTTC
cdr3_aa: CASSQGGLAHYNEQFF

j_call: TRBJ2-5
clone_size: .
v_call: TRBV5-6
d_call: .
cdr3_length: 15
cdr3_nt: TGTGCCAGCACCCCCTTGGGGGAGGCCAGGGAGACCCAGTACTTC
cdr3_aa: CASTPLGEARETQYF

j_call: TRBJ1-6
clone_size: .
v_call: TRBV30
d_call: TRBD1
cdr3_length: 12
cdr3_nt: TGTGCCTGGAGAGGGGGCAGTTCACCCCTCCACTTT
cdr3_aa: CAWRGGSSPLHF

j_call: TRBJ2-5
clone_size: once
v_call: TRBV6-5
d_call: .
cdr3_length: 15
cdr3_nt: TGTGCCAGCAGTTACTATCACAGGGCAGGAGAGACCCAGTACTTC
cdr3_aa: CASSYYHRAGETQYF

j_call: TRBJ1-1
clone_size: .
v_call: TRBV15
d_call: .
cdr3_length: 13
cdr3_nt: TGTGCCACCAGCAGGTCCCGGGGCACTGAAGCTTTCTTT
cdr3_aa: CATSRSRGTEAFF

j_call: TRBJ1-4
clone_size: .
v_call: TRBV19
d_call: .
cdr3_length: 15
cdr3_nt: TGTGCCAGTAGTAGAAGCCAGGGTAGCGGTGAAAAACTGTTTTTT
cdr3_aa: CASSRSQGSGEKLFF

j_call: TRBJ1-2
clone_size: .
v_call: TRBV19
d_call: .
cdr3_length: 14
cdr3_nt: TGTGCCAGTAGTATCCCAAGCAGGGCGGATGGCTACACCTTC
cdr3_aa: CASSIPSRADGYTF

j_call: TRBJ1-4
clone_size: once
v_call: TRBV19
d_call: .
cdr3_length: 15
cdr3_nt: TGTGCCAGTAGTTCCACCGGGACATCTAATGAAAAACTGTTTTTT
cdr3_aa: CASSSTGTSNEKLFF

j_call: TRBJ2-7
clone_size: .
v_call: TRBV19
d_call: .
cdr3_length: 15
cdr3_nt: TGTGCCAGTAGTTCGGCCAAGCGGAACCGAGGTGAGCAGTACTTC
cdr3_aa: CASSSAKRNRGEQYF

j_call: TRBJ1-1
clone_size: .
v_call: TRBV18
d_call: TRBD1
cdr3_length: 13
cdr3_nt: TGTGCCAGCTCACCAGGACAGGGTAGGGAAGCTTTCTTT
cdr3_aa: CASSPGQGREAFF

j_call: TRBJ2-7
clone_size: .
v_call: TRBV6-5
d_call: .
cdr3_length: 14
cdr3_nt: TGCGCCAGCAGCCTCACGGACAGTTACTACGAGCAGTACTTC
cdr3_aa: CASSLTDSYYEQYF

j_call: TRBJ1-2
clone_size: .
v_call: TRBV29-1
d_call: .
cdr3_length: 12
cdr3_nt: TGCAGCGTCACCGGGGAGGGTACAGGCTACACCTTC
cdr3_aa: CSVTGEGTGYTF

j_call: TRBJ2-1
clone_size: .
v_call: TRBV28
d_call: TRBD2
cdr3_length: 16
cdr3_nt: TGTGCCAGCACCCCAGAACTAGCGGGAGGGTTGAGTGAGCAGTTCTTC
cdr3_aa: CASTPELAGGLSEQFF

j_call: TRBJ1-1
clone_size: once
v_call: TRBV27
d_call: TRBD1
cdr3_length: 16
cdr3_nt: TGTGCCAGCAGTCCGATTGACAGGGGAATGAACACTGAAGCTTTCTTT
cdr3_aa: CASSPIDRGMNTEAFF

j_call: TRBJ2-3
clone_size: .
v_call: TRBV11-2
d_call: .
cdr3_length: 15
cdr3_nt: TGTGCCAGCAGGTCTACCGGGAGCCGCACAGATACGCAGTATTTT
cdr3_aa: CASRSTGSRTDTQYF

j_call: TRBJ1-6
clone_size: .
v_call: TRBV19
d_call: TRBD1
cdr3_length: 15
cdr3_nt: TGTGCCAGTAGGGGACAGGGCTCTACTAATTCACCCCTCCACTTT
cdr3_aa: CASRGQGSTNSPLHF

j_call: TRBJ2-5
clone_size: .
v_call: TRBV27
d_call: .
cdr3_length: 14
cdr3_nt: TGTGCCAGCAGCCTTTACGGACAGCAAGAGACCCAGTACTTC
cdr3_aa: CASSLYGQQETQYF

j_call: TRBJ2-1
clone_size: .
v_call: TRBV5-1
d_call: TRBD2
cdr3_length: 16
cdr3_nt: TGCGCCAGCAGCTGGGTGACGGGACTAGCGGGAGGGCCGCAGTTCTTC
cdr3_aa: CASSWVTGLAGGPQFF

j_call: TRBJ1-5
clone_size: .
v_call: TRBV6-4
d_call: TRBD1
cdr3_length: 18
cdr3_nt: TGTGCCAGCAGTGACCCCGGACAGGGTAACCCTTTTAGTCAGCCCCAGCATTTT
cdr3_aa: CASSDPGQGNPFSQPQHF